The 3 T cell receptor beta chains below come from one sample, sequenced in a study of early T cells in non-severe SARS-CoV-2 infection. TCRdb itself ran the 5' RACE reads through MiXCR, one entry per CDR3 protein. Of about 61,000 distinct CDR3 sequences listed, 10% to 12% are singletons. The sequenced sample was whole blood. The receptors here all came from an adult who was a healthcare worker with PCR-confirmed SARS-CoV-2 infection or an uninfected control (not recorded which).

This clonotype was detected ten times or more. CDR3 in amino acids: CASSSYRGPPYEQYF. Written as DNA, the CDR3 is TGTGCCAGCAGCTCCTACAGGGGACCGCCTTACGAGCAGTACTTC. The chain joins TRBV7-2 to TRBJ2-7, with TRBD1 identical over 7 bases. The CDR3 runs 15 residues. Germline trimming cut 4 bases from V and 4 bases from J; bases unmatched to any gene: 10. The V gene's germline CDR1 is SGHTA and CDR2 FQGNSA.

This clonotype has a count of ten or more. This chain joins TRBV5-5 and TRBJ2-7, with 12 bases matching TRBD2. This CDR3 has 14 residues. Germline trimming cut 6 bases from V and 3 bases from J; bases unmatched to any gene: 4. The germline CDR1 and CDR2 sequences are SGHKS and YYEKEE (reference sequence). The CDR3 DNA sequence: TGTGCCAGCACTCTAGCGGGGGGGATCTACGAGCAGTACTTC. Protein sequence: CASTLAGGIYEQYF.

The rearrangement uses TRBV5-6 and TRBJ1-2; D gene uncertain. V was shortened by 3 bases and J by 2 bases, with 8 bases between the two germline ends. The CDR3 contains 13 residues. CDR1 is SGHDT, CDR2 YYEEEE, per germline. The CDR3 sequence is CASSSPTNYGYTF. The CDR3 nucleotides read TGTGCCAGCAGCTCTCCAACCAACTATGGCTACACCTTC.